This T cell receptor (beta chain) was profiled in a study of shared clonotypes between healthy human individuals (dated by TCRdb to 2018 to 2021). General notes on the study: A few men and two women, aged 18 to 49 years, made up the cohort. Between about 0.85 and 10 billion PBMCs per donor were obtained by leukapheresis. To estimate repertoire size and how much clonotype sharing occurs between individuals, the study deeply sequenced the blood TCR repertoires of a handful of healthy adults. Different laboratories and diverse techniques were used to prepare libraries and sequence TCR repertoires, to increase sequencing depth and limit assay-specific biases.

Using the deep immunoSEQ assay, multiplex PCR amplified TCR CDR3 regions from genomic DNA. Extracted genomic DNA from each cell subset was spread evenly across all wells of several immunoSEQ 96-well plates, with each plate serving as a replicate. For unsorted PBMC, approximately 290 ng genomic DNA, equal to approximately 30,000 T cell genomes, was loaded into each replicate PCR. Genomic DNA from unsorted PBMC was sequenced over ten immunoSEQ deep assay plates. The purified libraries were quantified using a Qubit 3.0 fluorometer, sized with a Bioanalyzer 2100, and then quantified again using the KAPA Library Quantification kit. Every immunoSEQ 96-well plate was sequenced on a separate single-read 150-cycle Illumina NextSeq 550 flow cell. The published analysis was carried out like this. Because the immunoSEQ output included only junctional sequences and no quality scores, the filtering could not be the same as the filtering used for full-length reads. Sequences were annotated with PyIR, a Python wrapper for IgBLAST v1.9, using IMGT germline references to assign V/J genes and CDR3. Reads were removed for weak V/J assignments (E-value above 1e-6), missing CDR3, stop codons, out-of-frame junctions, or ambiguous translated residues. V3J clonotypes were defined by identical inferred V gene, J gene, and CDR3 amino acid sequence. The percentage overlap between two repertoires was calculated by dividing the number of shared unique clonotypes by the size of the smaller repertoire. Three approaches were used to assess repertoire richness: RTK rarefaction, the Chao1 estimator, and Recon v2.1 estimates of unobserved clonotypes. The source is immuneACCESS, and TCRdb retained only in-frame sequences with V and J called. Part of the clones is not carried over; for the studies checked, unresolved V genes explain less than half of this, and the remainder is unexplained. The DNA was the basis for D and trimming; V, J and clone size are from that table. Here the sample has roughly 500,000 clones; about 72% occur a single time. The ten largest clones capture around 12% of the sample.

The paper as a whole reports these results and caveats: Pairwise subsampling led to the expectation that sequencing depth would affect the degree of clonotype sharing among donors. Sampling was restricted to blood, and TCR repertoires in tissues likely differ from the TCR repertoires found in blood. Because the study included only a small number of donors, the genetic and exposure-history diversity represented was limited.

Clipping removes 4 bases from V and 9 bases from J, with 7 as the unmatched junction base count. From the germline V gene, CDR1 is SGDLS and CDR2 is YYNGEE. Its CDR3 holds 15 amino acids, cysteine through phenylalanine. The read is trimmed to its CDR3 DNA, 45 bases read in frame from base 1. Healthy HIV-negative adults with no recently reported acute infections or vaccinations were included as donors. Every donor was a Caucasian adult residing in Nashville, Tennessee, USA. For unsorted samples, some 87 million PBMCs were counted, and genomic DNA was extracted using the QIAamp DNA Blood Mini kit. Blood was obtained by leukapheresis, after which PBMCs were separated by Ficoll-Histopaque density gradient centrifugation and cryopreserved in liquid nitrogen vapor phase. Concerning this clone itself: Its antigen remains undetermined. Base qualities are missing; no much larger clone stands one base away.

The TCR sequence derives from a woman aged 40 to 49 in good health. Some clones in this sample may be carry-over from other donors' samples. The sequenced material came from PBMCs. The chain is encoded by TRBV9 joined to TRBJ2-1; 13 bases in the middle match TRBD2. In nucleotide form, the sequence is TGTGCCAGCAGCCTTCGGACTAGCGGGAGAACTGAGCAGTTCTTC. It codes for CASSLRTSGRTEQFF.